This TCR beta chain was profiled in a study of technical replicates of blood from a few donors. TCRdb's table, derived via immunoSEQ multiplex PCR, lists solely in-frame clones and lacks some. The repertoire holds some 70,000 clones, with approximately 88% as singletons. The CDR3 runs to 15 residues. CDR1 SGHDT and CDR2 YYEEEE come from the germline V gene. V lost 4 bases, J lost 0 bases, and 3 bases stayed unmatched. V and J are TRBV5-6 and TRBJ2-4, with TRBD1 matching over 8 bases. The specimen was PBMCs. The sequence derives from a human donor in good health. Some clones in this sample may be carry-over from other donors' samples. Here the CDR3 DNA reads TGTGCCAGCAGCCTCAGGGGGCTAGCCAAAAACATTCAGTACTTC. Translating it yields CASSLRGLAKNIQYF.